This T cell receptor (beta chain) was obtained from a study of technical replicates of blood from a handful of donors. This table comes from immunoSEQ multiplex PCR, and its TCRdb copy is limited to in-frame clones, with some not included. The table includes 100,000 or so clones, 95% to 96% detected once. This TCR came from a human donor in good health. The sequencing sample was made of T cells isolated from PBMCs.

CDR3 sequence: CASSLLPASGAYEQYF. CDR3 DNA: TGTGCCAGCTCACTACTCCCGGCTAGCGGGGCCTACGAGCAGTACTTC. The chain carries TRBV18 and TRBJ2-7; 9 nucleotides match TRBD2. Germline CDR1 KGHSH, CDR2 LQKENI. This CDR3 is built from 16 residues. The V and J ends lost 4 bases and 2 bases, in that order; junction bases with no gene match: 9.